These T cell receptor beta chains were read from a single sample in a study of T-cell reconstitution after alpha-beta-depleted transplantation in children. One entry per CDR3 protein, called by TCRdb with MiXCR from the PCR reads. The sample lists about 580,000 distinct CDR3 sequences, under 30% occurring once. This specimen consisted of PBMCs, mostly from graft donor cells, obtained 360 days after TCRalphabeta/CD19-depleted stem cell transplant. These receptors were collected from a boy less than two years old who had a stem cell transplant for acute myeloid leukemia, so the T cells may come from the graft donor. CDR3s leave out the opening cysteine and the closing phenylalanine or tryptophan.

TRBJ2-3 | 9 | TRBV5-5 | ARRGTDTQY
TRBJ2-2 | 15 | TRBV5-4 | ASSFPRDRGSGGELF
TRBJ1-2 | 13 | TRBV7-2 | ASSPRTGANYGYT
TRBJ2-3 | 15 | TRBV7-2 | ASSLAMSGGRTDTQY
TRBJ2-1 | 10 | TRBV6-2/TRBV6-3 | ASSYGTSEQF
TRBJ2-7 | 11 | TRBV10-3 | AIGYQGYDEQY
TRBJ1-2 | 11 | TRBV20-1 | REGGDRGGGYT
TRBJ2-3 | 18 | TRBV4-2 | ASSQDIGLAGGMGTDTQY
TRBJ2-7 | 13 | TRBV12-3/TRBV12-4 | ASRETGTGSYEQY
TRBJ2-6 | 16 | TRBV11-1 | ASSLLGQGTTGANVLT
TRBJ2-5 | 10 | TRBV5-1 | ASGREGETQY
TRBJ1-2 | 11 | TRBV24-1 | ATSDGLSRGYT
TRBJ2-3 | 11 | TRBV3-1 | ASSQDRMDTQY
TRBJ2-5 | 12 | TRBV29-1 | SVEGQGNQETQY
TRBJ2-3 | 14 | TRBV7-2 | ASSLQTSRGTDTQY
TRBJ2-3 | 12 | TRBV27 | ASSLVSGLDTQY
TRBJ1-5 | 12 | TRBV6-2/TRBV6-3 | ASSYPERHQPQH